One sample yielded the 21 T cell receptor beta chains listed below, sequenced in a study of shared clonotypes between healthy human individuals. The data were produced by immunoSEQ multiplex PCR, yet TCRdb's version contains in-frame clones alone and is incomplete. Found here are about 2 million clones, roughly 95% of them singletons; the top ten hold around 0.13%. Sequencing input: naive CD4+ T cells sorted from blood. Subset in this sample: CD45RA+ positively selected. The receptor set was obtained from a man aged 18-30 years in good health.

The chain combines TRBV5-1 with TRBJ1-5; possible D gene TRBD1, 6 bases. Germline assignment: CDR1 SGHRS and CDR2 YFSETQ. The CDR3 length is 14 residues. With 4 bases removed from V and 8 bases from J, the gap between germline ends came to 16 bases. DNA for the CDR3: TGCGCCAGCAGCGCTATTGGGGGGCTTGAGCCCCAGCATTTT. Its protein product is CASSAIGGLEPQHF.

This chain uses TRBV7-9 with TRBJ2-5; D is unresolved. The CDR3 runs 12 residues. In germline, CDR1 is SEHNR, CDR2 FQNEAQ (reference sequence). V was shortened by 2 bases and J by 5 bases, with 6 bases between the two germline ends. The CDR3 sequence: CASSLSRETQYF. CDR3 DNA: TGTGCCAGCAGCTTATCGCGGGAGACCCAGTACTTC.

The chain uses TRBV18 and TRBJ2-4, with 7 bases matching TRBD2. V shed 1 base, J shed 0 bases, and the junction held 6 bases outside the gene matches. The CDR3 runs 17 residues. From germline, CDR1 is KGHSH and CDR2 LQKENI. The CDR3 region is CASSPLWEGLAKNIQYF. Written as DNA, the CDR3 is TGTGCCAGCTCACCACTCTGGGAGGGCCTAGCCAAAAACATTCAGTACTTC.

Regarding this clone: Other DNA sequences in the sample encode the same CDR3. The chain is built from TRBV29-1 and TRBJ2-7, with D perhaps matching TRBD1 (5 bases). Germline V gives CDR1 SQVTM, CDR2 ANQGSEA. This CDR3 has 11 residues. Between the trimmed V and J ends, which lost 4 bases and 2 bases, there was a span of 6 bases. The DNA for the CDR3 is TGCAGCGTTGGACAGACCTACGAGCAGTACTTC. It translates to CSVGQTYEQYF.

The chain has TRBV18 and TRBJ2-7; the D call may be TRBD1 or TRBD2 (5 bases each). Germline CDR1 and CDR2: KGHSH and LQKENI. Trimming shortened V by 3 bases and J by 7 bases, and 13 bases separated the two germline ends. The CDR3 is 13 residues long. This CDR3 is CASSPRDLGEQYF. The CDR3 DNA reads TGTGCCAGCTCACCTCGGGACCTGGGGGAGCAGTACTTC.

The chain has TRBV6-5 and TRBJ1-2; 7 nucleotides align to TRBD1. Looked up from germline, CDR1 is MNHEY and CDR2 is SVGAGI. Germline trimming cut 6 bases from V and 5 bases from J; bases unmatched to any gene: 6. The CDR3 extends over 13 amino acids. CDR3 in DNA: TGTGCCAGCAGCCCTACAGGGGAATATGGCTACACCTTC. Its protein product is CASSPTGEYGYTF.

This clone was detected only once. The chain links TRBV5-4 to TRBJ1-1; no firm D call. V lost 1 base and J lost 2, with 12 bases in between. Germline assignment: CDR1 SGHNT and CDR2 YYREEE (reference sequence). The length of the CDR3 is 15 residues. CDR3 loop: CASSLQPPANTEAFF. The CDR3 DNA sequence: TGTGCCAGCAGCTTGCAGCCCCCGGCTAACACTGAAGCTTTCTTT.

The J gene is TRBJ2-7, the V gene TRBV5-1; D is unresolved. Germline lookup yields CDR1 SGHRS and CDR2 YFSETQ. Trimming stripped 0 bases from V and 4 bases from J, with 14 bases between. This CDR3 is built from 15 residues. CDR3 sequence (DNA): TGCGCCAGCAGCTTGGCCGCTCTGACGAAGTACGAGCAGTACTTC. Its protein product is CASSLAALTKYEQYF. The variable domain in full, completed from reference TRBV5-1 and TRBJ2-7, reads KAGVTQTPRYLIKTRGQQVTLSCSPISGHRSVSWYQQTPGQGLQFLFEYFSETQRNKGNFPGRFSGRQFSNSRSEMNVSTLELGDSALYLCASSLAALTKYEQYFGPGTRLTVT.

The rearrangement joins TRBV9 to TRBJ2-3, with 9 nucleotides matching TRBD1. CDR1 and CDR2 (germline): SGDLS, YYNGEE. Trimming took 0 bases from V and 5 from J; bases not matched to a gene: 7. The CDR3 covers 16 residues. The CDR3 spells CASSVDRGRNEDTQYF. DNA for the CDR3: TGTGCCAGCAGCGTAGACAGGGGGCGCAATGAAGATACGCAGTATTTT.

On this clone: This same CDR3 is encoded by further DNA sequences in the sample. The rearrangement uses TRBV10-2 and TRBJ2-7, with D unclear. The CDR3 is made up of 12 amino acids. CDR1 and CDR2 from the germline V gene are WSHSY and SAAADI. V lost 7 bases, J lost 2 bases, and 9 bases lay in between. The DNA for the CDR3 is TGCGCCAGCAAGGGCACTACCTACGAGCAGTACTTC. Translated, it gives CASKGTTYEQYF.

For this clone: This same CDR3 is encoded by further DNA sequences in the sample. The gene calls are TRBV11-3 and TRBJ2-1, with 7 nucleotides matching TRBD1. Trimming cost V 5 bases and J 0 bases; bases outside gene matches: 4. Per the germline V gene, CDR1 is SGHNT and CDR2 is YENEEA. The CDR3 runs to 15 residues. In DNA, the CDR3 is TGTGCCAGCAGCCCGAGACAGGGCTCCTACAATGAGCAGTTCTTC. It specifies CASSPRQGSYNEQFF.

The rearrangement links TRBV6-5 to TRBJ1-6; D is unresolved. CDR3 size: 13 residues. Germline V gene sequence: CDR1 MNHEY, CDR2 SVGAGI. Deletions cut 0 bases from V and 10 bases from J, with 7 bases between. Here the CDR3 reads CASSYSRQSPLHF. CDR3 nucleotides: TGTGCCAGCAGTTACTCGAGACAATCACCCCTCCACTTT.

The CDR3 sequence: CASRATGEQFF. CDR3 nucleotides: TGTGCCAGCAGAGCCACCGGTGAGCAGTTCTTC. This rearrangement joins TRBV9 to TRBJ2-1; D uncertain. Germline CDR1 and CDR2: SGDLS and YYNGEE. The CDR3 has 11 residues. Trimming left V 5 bases short and J 9 bases short, with 9 bases between.

Notes on this clone: The same CDR3 can be traced to other DNA sequences in this sample. The chain has TRBV9 and TRBJ2-1; TRBD2 agrees at 7 bases. The CDR3 loop spans 15 amino acids. The V segment lost 4 bases and the J segment 0 bases; nucleotides outside the gene matches: 4. CDR1 and CDR2 from the germline V gene are SGDLS and YYNGEE. The CDR3 nucleotides read TGTGCCAGCAGCCCCAGCGGGAACTCCTACAATGAGCAGTTCTTC. Encoded protein: CASSPSGNSYNEQFF.

As concerns this clone: A read error may explain this, as a much larger clone is one base away. Distinct nucleotide sequences in the sample also encode this CDR3. The chain is built from TRBV29-1 and TRBJ1-4; D is possibly TRBD1 (5 bases). There are 11 residues in the CDR3. The V gene's germline CDR1 is SQVTM and CDR2 ANQGSEA. The V and J ends lost 7 bases and 3 bases respectively, with 6 bases between them. The CDR3, as DNA: TGCAGCGGGGGCTCTAATGAAAAACTGTTTTTT. Translated: CSGGSNEKLFF. The complete variable domain, with remaining parts taken from reference TRBV29-1 and TRBJ1-4, reads SAVISQKPSRDICQRGTSLTIQCQVDSQVTMMFWYRQQPGQSLTLIATANQGSEATYESGFVIDKFPISRPNLTFSTLTVSNMSPEDSSIYLCSGGSNEKLFFGSGTQLSVL.

In regard to this clone: The same CDR3 also results from other DNA sequences found in this sample. The rearrangement joins TRBV5-1 to TRBJ1-2; D is unresolved. Between the trimmed V and J ends, which lost 0 bases and 2 bases, there was a span of 5 bases. Germline values: CDR1 SGHRS, CDR2 YFSETQ. This CDR3 has 13 amino acids. The CDR3: CASSLAENYGYTF. For the CDR3, the DNA is TGCGCCAGCAGCTTGGCGGAGAACTATGGCTACACCTTC.

The V call is TRBV5-1, the J call TRBJ2-7, with 8 bases fitting TRBD1. The ends lost 0 bases at V and 2 bases at J; junction bases unmatched: 4. Germline V gene data show CDR1 as SGHRS and CDR2 as YFSETQ. The CDR3 contains 15 residues. As DNA, the CDR3 is TGCGCCAGCAGCTTGGCCATGGACAGGGCCTACGAGCAGTACTTC. Its protein product is CASSLAMDRAYEQYF.

The gene calls are TRBV6-1 and TRBJ1-5; the D is unclear. The CDR3 extends over 15 amino acids. V lost 0 bases and J lost 0, with 6 bases in between. CDR1 and CDR2 from the germline V gene are MNHNS and SASEGT. The CDR3 here is CASSEASASNQPQHF. Here the CDR3 DNA reads TGTGCCAGCAGTGAAGCGTCAGCTAGCAATCAGCCCCAGCATTTT.

The J gene is TRBJ1-1, the V gene TRBV7-2; D not certain. Deletions cut 1 base from V and 5 bases from J, with 8 bases between. CDR3 length: 13 amino acids. Germline lookup yields CDR1 SGHTA and CDR2 FQGNSA. This chain's CDR3 is CASSLGTATEAFF. DNA for the CDR3: TGTGCCAGCAGCTTAGGAACCGCAACTGAAGCTTTCTTT.

The rearrangement uses TRBV19 and TRBJ2-7; 8 bases align to TRBD2. The V gene's germline CDR1 is LNHDA and CDR2 SQIVND (reference sequence). The V and J ends lost 7 bases and 0 bases, in that order; junction bases with no gene match: 5. This CDR3 is built from 14 residues. CDR3 sequence: CASMTSARSYEQYF. As DNA, the CDR3 is TGTGCCAGTATGACTAGCGCTCGCTCCTACGAGCAGTACTTC.

This sequence joins TRBV7-2 and TRBJ2-7; TRBD2 matches 11 bases. J lost 6 bases, V lost 1 base, and 11 bases had no gene match. In germline, CDR1 is SGHTA, CDR2 FQGNSA. The CDR3 spans 17 residues. CDR3 bases: TGTGCCAGCAGCTTAGAAGGTAGCGGGAGGGCCGGAACCGAGCAGTACTTC. This codes for CASSLEGSGRAGTEQYF.